This T cell receptor (beta chain) was observed in a study of lymphopenia after photon versus proton radiotherapy. Overall study findings and caveats: Post-nadir diversity loss with photons came from oligoclonal expansion, particularly CD8+ Temra cells. Authors raise, but do not show, better survival with proton therapy.

Note on this clone: As yet, its antigen is unknown.

Repertoires were generated with immunoSEQ multiplex PCR, while TCRdb's copy carries only in-frame clones and drops some. This table has tens of thousands of clones, around 88% appearing once. The TCR sequence derives from a man in his sixties with pancreatic cancer. The sequencing used peripheral blood, collected from a patient treated with proton-based radiotherapy.

The chain's CDR3 is CASSLEGGYTF. CDR3 nucleotide sequence: TGTGCCAGCAGCTTGGAAGGTGGCTACACCTTC. This chain connects TRBV5-4 to TRBJ1-2, with D unresolved. With 0 bases removed from V and 7 bases from J, the gap between germline ends came to 4 bases. CDR1 is SGHNT, CDR2 YYREEE, per germline (reference sequence). This CDR3 is built from 11 residues.